A selection of T cell receptor beta chains follows, all from one sample in a study of blood T cell repertoires in COVID-19. The table came from immunoSEQ multiplex PCR; TCRdb's copy has only in-frame clones and leaves some out. In the table there are roughly 50,000 clones, around four fifths of which are singletons. Sequencing used peripheral blood. The receptors shown here come from a woman of 80 years or more with acute or convalescent COVID-19. Both conserved end residues are part of each CDR3. D genes are given only for firm matches. Part of the rows lack a size; the others show once, few, many or a class for expanded clones.

cdr3_aa cdr3_nt d_call clone_size j_call v_call
CASSLGQGRDYEQYF TGTGCCAGCTCATTAGGCCAGGGAAGGGACTACGAGCAGTACTTC . few TRBJ2-7 TRBV18
CASGPGTGGQPQHF TGTGCTAGTGGTCCAGGGACAGGGGGTCAGCCCCAGCATTTT TRBD1 . TRBJ1-5 TRBV12-5
CAWSVTGLGVYEQYF TGTGCCTGGAGTGTAACGGGACTAGGGGTTTACGAGCAGTACTTC TRBD2 . TRBJ2-7 TRBV30
CASTSGLRTDTQYF TGTGCCAGCACCTCGGGACTCCGCACAGATACGCAGTATTTT . . TRBJ2-3 TRBV7-2
CASSLDGVGNQPQHF TGCGCCAGCAGCTTGGACGGGGTAGGCAATCAGCCCCAGCATTTT . . TRBJ1-5 TRBV5-1
CASSVEPRGDNEQFF TGTGCCAGCAGCGTAGAACCCAGGGGGGACAATGAGCAGTTCTTC . once TRBJ2-1 TRBV9
CASTQGAIQETQYF TGTGCCAGCACACAGGGGGCAATACAAGAGACCCAGTACTTC TRBD1 . TRBJ2-5 TRBV3-1/TRBV3-2
CAARPGQGFGELFF TGTGCCGCGCGCCCGGGACAGGGGTTCGGGGAGCTGTTTTTT TRBD1 . TRBJ2-2 TRBV10-3
CASSWQDRSYGYTF TGCGCCAGCAGCTGGCAGGACAGGTCGTATGGCTACACCTTC TRBD1 . TRBJ1-2 TRBV5-1
CASSPQTGFSYNSPLHF TGTGCCAGCAGCCCTCAGACAGGGTTTTCCTATAATTCACCCCTCCACTTT TRBD1 . TRBJ1-6 TRBV3-1/TRBV3-2
CASRTGQGPTNEKLFF TGTGCCAGCAGGACGGGACAGGGACCAACTAATGAAAAACTGTTTTTT TRBD1 . TRBJ1-4 TRBV5-6
CASRQGQYNEQFF TGCGCCAGTAGACAGGGACAATACAATGAGCAGTTCTTC TRBD1 . TRBJ2-1 TRBV5-1
CASSQGLAGGETQYF TGTGCCAGCAGCCAAGGACTAGCGGGCGGGGAGACCCAGTACTTC TRBD2 . TRBJ2-5 TRBV3-1/TRBV3-2
CASSQDWTGNGEPQHF TGTGCCAGCAGCCAAGATTGGACAGGGAACGGGGAGCCCCAGCATTTT TRBD1 . TRBJ1-5 TRBV4-2
CAIRDRQGYEQYF TGTGCCATCAGGGATCGACAGGGGTACGAGCAGTACTTC TRBD1 . TRBJ2-7 TRBV10-3
CASSRGDRVDTF TGTGCCAGCAGCCGAGGGGACAGGGTAGACACCTTC TRBD1 . TRBJ1-2 TRBV11-2
CASSQEVTSATYEQYF TGCGCCAGCAGCCAAGAAGTGACTAGCGCTACCTACGAGCAGTACTTC TRBD2 . TRBJ2-7 TRBV4-1
CASSRGLATQETQYF TGTGCCAGCAGCCGGGGACTAGCGACTCAAGAGACCCAGTACTTC TRBD2 few TRBJ2-5 TRBV14
CASSQLTGLRAFF TGTGCCAGCAGCCAATTGACAGGCCTGAGGGCTTTCTTT . . TRBJ1-1 TRBV7-2
CAISDDSYGYTF TGTGCCATCAGTGATGACAGCTATGGCTACACCTTC . few TRBJ1-2 TRBV10-3
CASMKLAATNEKLFF TGTGCCAGTATGAAATTGGCTGCAACTAATGAAAAACTGTTTTTT . . TRBJ1-4 TRBV19
CASSPGSSYNSPLHF TGTGCCAGCAGCCCCGGGTCTTCCTATAATTCACCCCTCCACTTT . few TRBJ1-6 TRBV11-3
CASSALRGKVGELFF TGTGCCAGTAGTGCCCTCAGGGGAAAGGTCGGGGAGCTGTTTTTT . . TRBJ2-2 TRBV19
CASSEARQGMRGNQPQHF TGTGCCAGCAGTGAAGCGAGGCAGGGGATGAGGGGGAATCAGCCCCAGCATTTT . . TRBJ1-5 TRBV6-1
CASTSGGQGEAFF TGTGCCAGCACCTCAGGAGGGCAGGGCGAAGCTTTCTTT . few TRBJ1-1 TRBV6-5
CASSLDSRETQYF TGTGCCAGCAGCCTGGACAGTCGAGAGACCCAGTACTTC . . TRBJ2-5 TRBV12-3/TRBV12-4
CATVGQSNTEAFF TGTGCCACCGTAGGACAGTCGAACACTGAAGCTTTCTTT . . TRBJ1-1 TRBV6-5
CSVGLAANYGYTF TGCAGCGTTGGGTTGGCAGCTAACTATGGCTACACCTTC . once TRBJ1-2 TRBV29-1
CASSQGQYSNQPQHF TGCGCCAGCAGCCAAGGGCAGTATAGCAATCAGCCCCAGCATTTT . . TRBJ1-5 TRBV4-1
CASSYESPLHF TGTGCCAGCAGTTACGAGTCACCCCTCCACTTT . . TRBJ1-6 TRBV6-6
CATRGTGQYNEQFF TGTGCCACCAGAGGGACAGGACAATACAATGAGCAGTTCTTC TRBD1 few TRBJ2-1 TRBV24-1
CASSRGLAGARLSYEQYF TGTGCCAGCAGCCGGGGACTAGCGGGGGCCCGACTCTCCTACGAGCAGTACTTC TRBD2 . TRBJ2-7 TRBV3-1/TRBV3-2